The 31 T cell receptor beta chains reported below all come from one sample, sequenced in a study of breast tumors, draining lymph nodes, adjacent tissues. Via MiXCR, TCRdb re-called the multiplex PCR reads, giving one row per CDR3 protein. The sample has 200,000 to 250,000 distinct CDR3 sequences, approximately 36% seen once; the top ten hold about 3.9%. Samples came from axillary lymph nodes draining the breast cancer. Sequenced sample: axillary lymph node tissue. Receptors originate from a female donor with breast cancer. Some clones in this sample may be carry-over from other donors' samples.

The genes are TRBV5-1 and TRBJ1-6; 8 bases align to TRBD1. This CDR3 region has 17 residues. The V segment lost 0 bases and the J segment 7 bases; nucleotides outside the gene matches: 9. Germline-derived CDR1 and CDR2 are SGHRS and YFSETQ. The CDR3 DNA is TGCGCCAGCAGCTTGGACAGGGGGACTACGGGGAATTCACCCCTCCACTTT. It specifies CASSLDRGTTGNSPLHF.

Notes on this clonotype: This CDR3 is missing its conserved last phenylalanine or tryptophan, likely due to a read error. The chain couples TRBV9 to TRBJ1-2; no clear D gene. Germline V gene data show CDR1 as SGDLS and CDR2 as YYNGEE. V dropped 4 bases and J dropped 2 bases, with 3 bases sitting between them. The CDR3 extends over 11 amino acids. The CDR3 reads CASSSNYGYTL. As DNA, the CDR3 is TGTGCCAGCAGCTCAAACTATGGCTACACCCTC.

This clonotype was seen ten or more times. The chain carries TRBV28 and TRBJ1-6, with D unresolved. The V end lost 2 bases, the J end lost 11 bases, and 4 bases lay between the germline ends. CDR1 and CDR2 (germline): MDHEN, SYDVKM. The CDR3 consists of 11 residues. The CDR3 spells CASSLGTPLHF. CDR3 nucleotides: TGTGCCAGCAGTTTAGGGACACCCCTCCACTTT.

This chain links TRBV7-2 with TRBJ1-1; no definite D call. The CDR3 sequence is 14 residues long. The germline V and J ends were trimmed by 1 base and 4 bases, with 10 bases remaining between them. CDR1 SGHTA and CDR2 FQGNSA come from the germline V gene. CDR3 sequence reads: CASSLVPRVTEAFF. The DNA for the CDR3 is TGTGCCAGCAGCTTAGTGCCCCGGGTCACTGAAGCTTTCTTT.

This clonotype was detected ten times or more. CDR3 bases: TGTGCCAGCAGCTTAGCGGTAATACCCGTGGGGACTACCTACGAGCAGTACTTC. This codes for CASSLAVIPVGTTYEQYF. This chain joins TRBV7-8 and TRBJ2-7; 7 bases map to TRBD2. The junction had 13 bases not matched to a gene; V was cut back by 0 bases and J by 2 bases. CDR3 length: 18 residues. In germline, CDR1 is SGHVS, CDR2 FQNEAQ.

This sequence joins TRBV5-5 and TRBJ2-5, with 11 bases that match TRBD1. Germline V gene data show CDR1 as SGHKS and CDR2 as YYEKEE (reference sequence). With V trimmed by 2 bases and J by 1 base, 4 bases remained unmatched. This CDR3 spans 16 amino acids. This chain's CDR3 is CASSLSGTGGQETQYF. CDR3 bases: TGTGCCAGCAGCTTATCCGGGACAGGGGGCCAAGAGACCCAGTACTTC.

The rearrangement links TRBV12-3 or TRBV12-4 to TRBJ2-6; a possible D gene is TRBD2 (6 bases). The CDR3 is 15 amino acids. V was pared by 6 bases and J by 2 bases, with 11 bases between. CDR3 DNA sequence: TGTGCCAGCAGACCTAGCGACACTGGGGCCAACGTCCTGACTTTC. Residues: CASRPSDTGANVLTF.

This clonotype was detected many times. The chain is built from TRBV20-1 and TRBJ2-7; D call uncertain. With 5 bases removed from V and 6 bases from J, the gap between germline ends came to 20 bases. This CDR3 is built from 14 residues. The germline V gene has CDR1 DFQATT and CDR2 SNEGSKA (reference sequence). The CDR3 DNA reads as TGCAGTGCTCAATCAGCGAAAAGATACACCGAGCAGTACTTC. This encodes CSAQSAKRYTEQYF.

The table lists this clonotype with many counts. The gene calls are TRBV19 and TRBJ2-7, with D unclear. The germline gives CDR1 LNHDA, CDR2 SQIVND (reference sequence). V was cut by 6 bases and J by 2 bases, with 11 bases left in between. This CDR3 has 13 residues. As DNA, the CDR3 is TGTGCCAGTAGCTCGCAGCGAGCCTACGAGCAGTACTTC. It encodes CASSSQRAYEQYF.

This clonotype showed up just a few times. The V and J genes are TRBV11-3 and TRBJ2-3; the match to TRBD2 covers 10 bases. Germline trimming cut 5 bases from V and 4 bases from J; bases unmatched to any gene: 9. The germline V gene has CDR1 SGHNT and CDR2 YENEEA. The length of the CDR3 is 16 residues. In DNA form, the CDR3 reads TGTGCCAGCAGCCCAAGGAGCGGGGGGGACTCAGATACGCAGTATTTT. Translating it yields CASSPRSGGDSDTQYF.

Regarding this clonotype: Given a much more abundant clone one base away, this may be a read error. The genes are TRBV6-5 and TRBJ2-1; weak D call: TRBD1 (6 bases). CDR3 length equals 18 residues. Germline CDR1 reads MNHEY; CDR2 reads SVGAGI. V was cut by 5 bases and J by 0 bases, with 20 bases left in between. This CDR3 is CASSHPKSTGHSYNEQFF. The CDR3 nucleotides are TGTGCCAGCAGTCACCCGAAATCTACGGGACACTCCTACAATGAGCAGTTCTTC.

At least ten counts were recorded for this clonotype. V is TRBV12-3 or TRBV12-4 and J is TRBJ1-6, with D uncertain. This CDR3 is 15 amino acids long. The ends were cut back, 3 bases at V and 7 bases at J, with 13 bases in the middle. DNA of the CDR3: TGTGCCAGCAGTTTTCAGGCCCGAGGGAATTCACCCCTCCACTTT. Protein: CASSFQARGNSPLHF.

This clonotype has a count of ten or more. The V gene is TRBV10-3, the J gene TRBJ2-1; TRBD2 is a possible D gene (5 bases). The CDR3 extends over 14 amino acids. Trimming took 2 bases from V and 8 from J, leaving 13 bases between them. Germline assignment: CDR1 ENHRY and CDR2 SYGVKD. The CDR3 protein is CAISELTRRYEQFF. CDR3 DNA: TGTGCCATCAGTGAGCTTACTAGGAGGTATGAGCAGTTCTTC.

A note on this clonotype: A read error is possible here, since a much larger clone lies one base away. The V and J genes are TRBV6-5 and TRBJ2-7; possibly TRBD1 or TRBD2 for D (6 bases each). Germline CDR1 is MNHEY and CDR2 is SVGAGI. This CDR3 is built from 16 residues. V was pared by 5 bases and J by 2 bases, with 19 bases between. CDR3 residues: CASSLRGYGGTYEQYF. The CDR3 DNA sequence: TGTGCCAGCAGTCTCAGAGGCTACGGGGGCACCTACGAGCAGTACTTC.

This clonotype came up many times. The rearrangement links TRBV3-1 to TRBJ1-2; D is uncertain. CDR1 is LGHDT and CDR2 is YNNKEL in the germline V gene (reference sequence). V was shortened by 4 bases and J by 4 bases, with 13 bases between the two germline ends. The CDR3 is 14 amino acids. This CDR3 reads CASSPSLDVYGYTF. The CDR3 nucleotides read TGTGCCAGCAGCCCCTCTCTGGATGTCTATGGCTACACCTTC.

This chain uses TRBV3-1 with TRBJ1-2, with a possible D match to TRBD1 (5 bases). CDR3 size: 17 residues. The V gene's germline CDR1 is LGHDT and CDR2 YNNKEL (reference sequence). The V end was cut by 0 bases, the J end by 5 bases, with 19 bases between. This chain's CDR3 is CASSQDFWGPGSYGYTF. As DNA, the CDR3 is TGTGCCAGCAGCCAAGATTTTTGGGGACCGGGATCGTATGGCTACACCTTC.

This clonotype was counted ten times or more. The chain couples TRBV7-2 to TRBJ2-7, with no clear D. CDR1 and CDR2 (germline): SGHTA, FQGNSA. This CDR3 has 14 residues. V was shortened by 1 base and J by 5 bases, with 12 bases between the two germline ends. The CDR3 is CASSLEGYGDEQYF. In DNA, the CDR3 is TGTGCCAGCAGCTTAGAAGGGTACGGCGACGAGCAGTACTTC.

The chain couples TRBV28 to TRBJ2-5; TRBD1 matches at 7 bases. The germline V gene has CDR1 MDHEN and CDR2 SYDVKM. The junction had 5 bases not matched to a gene; V was cut back by 5 bases and J by 2 bases. CDR3 length: 14 amino acids. CDR3 protein: CASSPQGRQETQYF. CDR3 sequence (DNA): TGTGCCAGCAGTCCACAGGGGCGACAAGAGACCCAGTACTTC.

This clonotype was seen ten or more times. The chain joins TRBV19 to TRBJ2-3; D is perhaps TRBD1 (7 bases). This CDR3 has 16 residues. CDR1 and CDR2 from the germline V gene are LNHDA and SQIVND (reference sequence). Trimming removed 5 bases from V and 1 base from J, with 16 bases in between. The CDR3 DNA follows: TGTGCCAGTAGTCTCACAGGGGTAGCGGGCACAGATACGCAGTATTTT. It yields the protein CASSLTGVAGTDTQYF.

In this sample, this clonotype turned up a few times. J is TRBJ2-1 and V is TRBV6-1; TRBD2 matches 7 bases. Germline V CDR1 and CDR2: MNHNS, SASEGT. There are 16 residues in the CDR3. Trimming cost V 5 bases and J 0 bases; bases outside gene matches: 7. CDR3 region: CASSRPLAGSYNEQFF. The CDR3, as DNA: TGTGCCAGCAGTCGACCCTTAGCGGGCTCCTACAATGAGCAGTTCTTC.

This clonotype has at least ten counts. A read error may produce the germline difference seen at one junction end. The J gene is TRBJ1-2, the V gene TRBV7-2; maybe TRBD1 (5 bases). Germline values: CDR1 SGHTA, CDR2 FQGNSA. The CDR3 runs to 15 residues. The CDR3 loop is CASSLARTGLYGYPF. DNA of the CDR3: TGTGCCAGCAGCTTAGCAAGGACGGGACTCTATGGCTACCCCTTC.

This clonotype was found many times. Here the CDR3 DNA reads TGCAGTGCTAGAGAGGGGACTAGTTACAATGAGCAGTTCTTC. It codes for CSAREGTSYNEQFF. The genes are TRBV20-1 and TRBJ2-1, with 8 positions matching TRBD2. The CDR3 totals 14 residues. Losses at the gene ends were 0 bases for V and 4 bases for J; bases not matched to a gene: 2. CDR1 and CDR2 (germline): DFQATT, SNEGSKA (reference sequence).

V is TRBV6-1 and J is TRBJ2-5; no definite D call. V was shortened by 6 bases and J by 4 bases, with 12 bases between the two germline ends. Germline V CDR1 and CDR2: MNHNS, SASEGT. The CDR3 sequence is 13 residues long. The CDR3 DNA sequence: TGTGCCAGCAGGCCTAGTTTGGTAGAGACCCAGTACTTC. This gives the protein CASRPSLVETQYF.

The chain combines TRBV27 with TRBJ1-3, with D perhaps TRBD1 (6 bases). Trimming stripped 6 bases from V and 1 base from J, with 10 bases between. Germline lookup yields CDR1 MNHEY and CDR2 SMNVEV (reference sequence). CDR3 size: 14 residues. The CDR3 DNA sequence: TGTGCCAGCAGACAGCAGGGGTCTGGAAACACCATATATTTT. Its translation is CASRQQGSGNTIYF.

On this clonotype itself: This CDR3 is missing its conserved last phenylalanine or tryptophan, likely due to a read error. It is unclear where the CDR3 begins or ends on the DNA, so no DNA is shown, and the CDR3 is as TCRdb lists it. The rearrangement links TRBV4-3 to TRBJ2-1. The CDR3 length equals 11 residues, ends included. Germline loops: CDR1 LGHNA, CDR2 YSLEER. This CDR3 is CASSQPLVGFG.

This clonotype was observed at least ten times. The V call is TRBV5-6, the J call TRBJ2-6; 7 bases line up with TRBD1. Trimming took 6 bases from V and 0 from J; bases not matched to a gene: 15. CDR1 and CDR2 from the germline V gene are SGHDT and YYEEEE. CDR3 length: 19 residues. CDR3 sequence reads: CASTKGFGTAFSGANVLTF. Here the CDR3 DNA reads TGTGCCAGCACCAAAGGCTTTGGGACAGCCTTCTCTGGGGCCAACGTCCTGACTTTC.

As for this clonotype: Compared with germline, one end of the junction differs, possibly owing to a read error. The V call is TRBV10-3, the J call TRBJ2-5, with TRBD1 identical over 7 bases. CDR1 is ENHRY, CDR2 SYGVKD, per germline. This CDR3 is 13 amino acids long. The CDR3 protein is CAISYRGQETRYF. CDR3 DNA: TGTGCCATCAGCTACAGGGGACAAGAGACCCGGTACTTC.

As concerns this clonotype: Given the absence of the conserved phenylalanine or tryptophan at the CDR3 end, a read error is likely. Because the CDR3's place on the DNA is in doubt, the DNA is left out and the CDR3 is given as listed by TCRdb. The rearrangement joins TRBV20-1 to TRBJ1-3. The CDR3 is 8 residues long, counting both termini. From germline, CDR1 is DFQATT and CDR2 SNEGSKA (reference sequence). CDR3 sequence: CSARAGLV.

V usage is TRBV7-2 and J usage is TRBJ1-5, with D unresolved. This CDR3 spans 11 amino acids. Germline V gives CDR1 SGHTA, CDR2 FQGNSA. Trimming took off 5 bases at V and 7 bases at J, with 6 bases between the two ends. The CDR3 DNA reads TGTGCCAGCAGCACGGGACAGCCCCAGCATTTT. Translation gives CASSTGQPQHF.

For the CDR3, the DNA is TGTGCCAGCAGCCGCCGTCCTACAGGGGACTTGACCCAGTACTTC. As protein: CASSRRPTGDLTQYF. The chain is built from TRBV2 and TRBJ2-5; the D gene is possibly TRBD1 (7 bases). Germline loops: CDR1 SNHLY, CDR2 FYNNEI. The CDR3 length is 15 residues. Trimming left V 6 bases short and J 7 bases short, with 21 bases between.

This clonotype was recorded a few times. Just one base apart from a much larger clone, this may be a read error. The chain employs TRBV20-1 and TRBJ2-7, with D possibly matching TRBD2 (5 bases). There are 15 residues in the CDR3. CDR1 and CDR2 (germline): DFQATT, SNEGSKA (reference sequence). Trimming cost V 6 bases and J 2 bases, with 20 bases left between them. CDR3 residues: CSATLPGSGAYEQYF. In nucleotides, the CDR3 is TGCAGTGCGACCCTTCCGGGGAGTGGGGCCTACGAGCAGTACTTC.